The clone carrying this TCR beta chain occurred a few times. Its antigen is undetermined. Through template switching, a universal primer site was introduced, and the cDNA contained unique molecular identifiers. TCRdb ran MiXCR on the 5' RACE reads and lists one entry per CDR3 protein. The table shows fewer than 900,000 distinct CDR3 sequences, with 15% to 20% occurring only once. The sample is drawn from a study of identical twins. Study-wide findings and caveats: Rather than following the same donors, the conclusions depended on cross-sectional statistical analysis.

This sample also belongs to another study, concerning T cells expressing NK-cell markers. Turning to that study: It was from sorted CD3+CD56+NKG2C+, CD3+CD56+NKG2C- and CD3+CD56-NKG2C+ T cells that TCR beta repertoires came. These clonotypes, the leaders elsewhere, also led the CD3+CD56-NKG2C+ fraction in a handful of donors.

The source is a woman in her late teens or twenties in good health. Input material: PBMCs.

CDR3 bases: TGTGCCAGCAGCAAAAGCCCGGGAGGTGGCTACACCTTC. Protein sequence: CASSKSPGGGYTF. The chain links TRBV7-9 to TRBJ1-2, with unresolved D. The germline V gene encodes CDR1 SEHNR and CDR2 FQNEAQ (reference sequence). The length of the CDR3 is 13 residues. The V end was cut by 5 bases, the J end by 7 bases, with 14 bases between.